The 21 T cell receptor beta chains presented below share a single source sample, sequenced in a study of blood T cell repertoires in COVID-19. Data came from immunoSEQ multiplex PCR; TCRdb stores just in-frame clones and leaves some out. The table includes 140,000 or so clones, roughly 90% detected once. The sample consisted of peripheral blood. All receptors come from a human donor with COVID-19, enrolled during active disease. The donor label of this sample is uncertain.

The CDR3, as DNA: TGTGCCAGCAGACGACAAGGAAACTACGAGCAGTACTTC. This encodes CASRRQGNYEQYF. This chain links TRBV12-3 or TRBV12-4 with TRBJ2-7; unclear D gene. CDR3 length: 13 residues. V was clipped by 6 bases and J by 3 bases, with 12 bases between them.

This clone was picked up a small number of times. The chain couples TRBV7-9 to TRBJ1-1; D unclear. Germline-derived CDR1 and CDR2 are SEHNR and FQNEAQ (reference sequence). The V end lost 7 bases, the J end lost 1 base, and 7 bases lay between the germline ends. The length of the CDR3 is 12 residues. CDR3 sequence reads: CASTRGNTEAFF. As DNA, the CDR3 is TGTGCCAGCACGCGGGGGAACACTGAAGCTTTCTTT.

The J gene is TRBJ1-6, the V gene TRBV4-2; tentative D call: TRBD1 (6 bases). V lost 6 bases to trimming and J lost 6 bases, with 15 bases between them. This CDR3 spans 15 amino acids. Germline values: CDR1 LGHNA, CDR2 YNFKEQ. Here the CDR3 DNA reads TGTGCCAGCAGGATGTTAAGGGGGTCTAATTCACCCCTCCACTTT. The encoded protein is CASRMLRGSNSPLHF.

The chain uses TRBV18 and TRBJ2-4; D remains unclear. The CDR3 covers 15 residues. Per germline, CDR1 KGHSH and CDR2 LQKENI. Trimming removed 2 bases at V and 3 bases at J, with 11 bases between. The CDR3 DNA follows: TGTGCCAGCTCACCATCCTATAGAGGCAAAAACATTCAGTACTTC. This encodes CASSPSYRGKNIQYF.

The CDR3 loop reads CATRGTGDTTNEKLFF. CDR3 nucleotides: TGTGCCACCAGGGGGACAGGGGACACAACTAATGAAAAACTGTTTTTT. This chain connects TRBV24-1 to TRBJ1-4; TRBD1 aligns across 10 bases. Trimming cost V 7 bases and J 0 bases; bases outside gene matches: 4. The germline V gene has CDR1 KGHDR and CDR2 SFDVKD. This CDR3 region has 16 residues.

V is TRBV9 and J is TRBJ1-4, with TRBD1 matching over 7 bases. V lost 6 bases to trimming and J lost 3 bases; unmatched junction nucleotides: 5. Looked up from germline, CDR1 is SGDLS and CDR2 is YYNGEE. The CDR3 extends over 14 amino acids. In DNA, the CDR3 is TGTGCCAGCACCAGGGGGGCCTCTAATGAAAAACTGTTTTTT. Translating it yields CASTRGASNEKLFF.

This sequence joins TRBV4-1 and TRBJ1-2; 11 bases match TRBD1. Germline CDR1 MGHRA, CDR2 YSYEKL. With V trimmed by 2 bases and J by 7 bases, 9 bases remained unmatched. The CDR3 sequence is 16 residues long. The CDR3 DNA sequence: TGCGCCAGCAGCCAATCTGGGGACAGGGGGTTCCGTGGCTACACCTTC. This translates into CASSQSGDRGFRGYTF.

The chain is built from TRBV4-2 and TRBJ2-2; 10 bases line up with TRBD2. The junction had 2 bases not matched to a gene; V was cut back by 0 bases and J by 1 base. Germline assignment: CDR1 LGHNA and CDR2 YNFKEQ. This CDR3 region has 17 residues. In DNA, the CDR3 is TGTGCCAGCAGCCAAGATTCTAGCGGGGGGAACACCGGGGAGCTGTTTTTT. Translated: CASSQDSSGGNTGELFF.

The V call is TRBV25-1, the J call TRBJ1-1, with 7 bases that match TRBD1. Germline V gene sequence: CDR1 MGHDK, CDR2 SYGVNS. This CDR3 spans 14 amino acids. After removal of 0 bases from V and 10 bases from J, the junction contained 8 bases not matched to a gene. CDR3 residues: CASSEYQKQGRAFF. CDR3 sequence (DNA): TGTGCCAGCAGTGAATATCAAAAACAGGGGCGAGCTTTCTTT.

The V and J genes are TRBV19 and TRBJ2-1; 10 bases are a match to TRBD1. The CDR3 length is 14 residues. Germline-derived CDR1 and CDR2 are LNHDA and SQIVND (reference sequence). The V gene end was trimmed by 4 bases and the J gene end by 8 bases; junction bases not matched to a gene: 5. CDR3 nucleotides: TGTGCCAGTAGTACTGGGACAGGGGCGGATGAGCAGTTCTTC. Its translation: CASSTGTGADEQFF.

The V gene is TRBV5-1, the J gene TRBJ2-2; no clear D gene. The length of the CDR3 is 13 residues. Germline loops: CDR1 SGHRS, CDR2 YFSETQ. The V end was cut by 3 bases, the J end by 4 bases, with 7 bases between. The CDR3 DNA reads TGCGCCAGCAGCTCGGTCTCCACCGGGGAGCTGTTTTTT. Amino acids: CASSSVSTGELFF.

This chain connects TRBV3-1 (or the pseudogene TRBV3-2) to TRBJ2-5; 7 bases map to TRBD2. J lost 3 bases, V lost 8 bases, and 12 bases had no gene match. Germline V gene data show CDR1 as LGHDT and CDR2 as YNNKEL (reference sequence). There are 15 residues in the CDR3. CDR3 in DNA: TGTGCCAGCCGCCTCCGACTAGCCGCTGAAGAGACCCAGTACTTC. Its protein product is CASRLRLAAEETQYF.

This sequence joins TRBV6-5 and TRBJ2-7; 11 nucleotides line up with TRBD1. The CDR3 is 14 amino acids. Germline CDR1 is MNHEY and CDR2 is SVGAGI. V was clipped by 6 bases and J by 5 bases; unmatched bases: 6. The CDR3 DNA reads TGTGCCAGCAGCTGGGGACAGGGGGAGGACGAGCAGTACTTC. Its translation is CASSWGQGEDEQYF.

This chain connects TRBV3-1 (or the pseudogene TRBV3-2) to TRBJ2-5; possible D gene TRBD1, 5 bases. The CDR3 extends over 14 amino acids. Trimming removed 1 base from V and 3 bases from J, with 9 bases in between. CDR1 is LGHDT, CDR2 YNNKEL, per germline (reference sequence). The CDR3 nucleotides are TGTGCCAGCAGCCAAGGGGGCATAAAAGAGACCCAGTACTTC. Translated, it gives CASSQGGIKETQYF.

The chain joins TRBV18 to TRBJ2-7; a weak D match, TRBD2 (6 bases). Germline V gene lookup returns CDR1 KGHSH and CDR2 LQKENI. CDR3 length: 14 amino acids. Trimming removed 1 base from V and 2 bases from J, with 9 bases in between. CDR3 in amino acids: CASSPQGRTYEQYF. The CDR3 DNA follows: TGTGCCAGCTCACCACAGGGGAGGACCTACGAGCAGTACTTC.

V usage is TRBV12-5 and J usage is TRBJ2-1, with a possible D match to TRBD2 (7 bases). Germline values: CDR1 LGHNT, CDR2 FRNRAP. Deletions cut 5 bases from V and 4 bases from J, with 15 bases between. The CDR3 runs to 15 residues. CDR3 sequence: CASGRGASGYNEQFF. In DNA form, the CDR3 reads TGTGCTAGTGGTAGGGGGGCTAGCGGTTACAATGAGCAGTTCTTC. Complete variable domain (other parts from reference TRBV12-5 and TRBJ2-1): DARVTQTPRHKVTEMGQEVTMRCQPILGHNTVFWYRQTMMQGLELLAYFRNRAPLDDSGMPKDRFSAEMPDATLATLKIQPSEPRDSAVYFCASGRGASGYNEQFFGPGTRLTVL.

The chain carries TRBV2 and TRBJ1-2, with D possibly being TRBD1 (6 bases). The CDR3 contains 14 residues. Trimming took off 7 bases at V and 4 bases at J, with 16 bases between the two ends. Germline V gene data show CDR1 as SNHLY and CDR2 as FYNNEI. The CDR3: CASNLQGFGYGYTF. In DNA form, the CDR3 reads TGTGCCAGCAACCTACAGGGTTTCGGCTATGGCTACACCTTC.

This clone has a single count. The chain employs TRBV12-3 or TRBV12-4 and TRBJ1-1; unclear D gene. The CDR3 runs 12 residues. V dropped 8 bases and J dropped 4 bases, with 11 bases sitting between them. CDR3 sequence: CASGRESTEAFF. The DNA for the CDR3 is TGTGCCAGCGGAAGGGAGAGCACTGAAGCTTTCTTT.

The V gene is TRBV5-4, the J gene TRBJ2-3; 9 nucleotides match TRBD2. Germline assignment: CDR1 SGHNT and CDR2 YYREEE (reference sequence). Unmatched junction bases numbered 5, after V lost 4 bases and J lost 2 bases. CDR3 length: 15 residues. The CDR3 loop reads CASSTGLADTDTQYF. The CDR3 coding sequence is TGTGCCAGCAGCACGGGACTAGCAGACACAGATACGCAGTATTTT.

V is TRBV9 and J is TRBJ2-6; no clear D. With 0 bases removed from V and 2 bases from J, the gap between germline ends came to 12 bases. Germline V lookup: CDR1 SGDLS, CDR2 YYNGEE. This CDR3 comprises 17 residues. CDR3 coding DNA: TGTGCCAGCAGCGTAGCTACCGATCTAGCTGGGGCCAACGTCCTGACTTTC. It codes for CASSVATDLAGANVLTF.

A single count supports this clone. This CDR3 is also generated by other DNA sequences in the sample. The CDR3 is CASRGGVSTDTQYF. The CDR3 bases are TGTGCCAGCAGGGGGGGGGTCAGCACAGATACGCAGTATTTT. The J gene is TRBJ2-3, the V gene TRBV2; 7 positions agree with TRBD2. The CDR3 is made up of 14 amino acids. V lost 6 bases and J lost 0; bases outside the gene matches: 3. Germline V CDR1 and CDR2: SNHLY, FYNNEI.